A selection of T cell receptor beta chains follows, all from one sample in a study of T cell repertoires in cytomegalovirus infection. TCRdb re-analysed the reads in MiXCR, keeping a single row per CDR3 protein. Of approximately 470,000 distinct CDR3 sequences in the sample, 42% are singletons; the top ten hold roughly two fifths. These TCRs are of unknown antigen specificity. The source was cultured PBMCs, collected from culture after CMV antigen stimulation. The receptors were sampled from a human donor in good health (CMV status not recorded). Some clones in this sample may be carry-over from other donors' samples. Each CDR3 is given without its conserved first and last residue. Each record gives: V gene, CDR3 length, CDR3 protein.

TRBV7-8	12	ASSRGVANEKLF
TRBV20-1	12	SAFGTGGSYEQY
TRBV7-9	14	ASSLFRTGLTGELF
TRBV7-2	11	ASSFSGGNTIY
TRBV12-5	12	ASGLIWGNTEAF
TRBV4-1	14	ASSQRAGGSTDTQY
TRBV7-2	13	ASSPRTGSVDTQY
TRBV5-3	13	ASNLWTNLGYGYT
TRBV20-1	13	SAKKSSGGSDTQY
TRBV20-1	12	SAPERLDTDTQY
TRBV30	12	AWRRVGNRDTQY
TRBV19	11	ATARQGSQPQH
TRBV6-1	14	ASSEALRETGDTQY
TRBV6-6	15	ASSYSGLEAYDYGYT
TRBV6-1	13	ASSERLALNQPQH
TRBV6-1	11	ASSVEYRTEAF
TRBV7-2	15	ASSVSSGALAKNIQY
TRBV5-1	14	ASSLDPPELTYEQY
TRBV7-2	14	ASQRGLAVEQGELF
TRBV7-8	13	ASSPDPAGYNEQF
TRBV10-3	11	AISESVNSPLH
TRBV6-8	11	ASRRTEGSPLH
TRBV19	9	ASTRQRQAF
TRBV12-3/TRBV12-4	10	ASSFDTSPLH
TRBV5-1	11	ASSGIGKNEQF
TRBV3-1	9	ASRNQETQY
TRBV5-1	9	ASRSMESTY
TRBV7-2	13	ASSFYSGSTDTQY
TRBV27	12	ASRDGTYNSPLH
TRBV7-2	13	ASNPLAEAYNEQF
TRBV12-3/TRBV12-4	10	ASRLRGETQY
TRBV19	14	ASSIQVAGGTDTQY
TRBV4-3	14	ASSQGIDHRGNEQF
TRBV6-1	9	ASSSPGTGC
TRBV2	13	ASSEDRGSQETQY
TRBV5-4	14	ASSLEALAGADTQY
TRBV6-6	16	ASSYSGTPPYLDQPQH
TRBV7-6	12	ATRSGGVYNEQF
TRBV11-2	13	ASSRGLAATYEQY
TRBV28	13	ASSSTGTALREQY
TRBV20-1	12	SARDPATSYEQY
TRBV7-2	9	ASRENTEAF
TRBV6-1	14	ASSRRVARGQETQY
TRBV4-1	14	ASSQGVPGQNQPQH
TRBV4-1	21	ASSPGVLTITQTVLGGLEEQY
TRBV20-1	11	SVVTRATGELF
TRBV5-4	14	ASSSPSQGIFYEQY
TRBV7-8	12	ASSPDRVGNTIY
TRBV4-2	14	ASSLLDRASYNEQL
TRBV7-2	12	ASSSTHARGEQF
TRBV12-3/TRBV12-4	12	ASSFRWQGYGYT
TRBV4-1	14	ASSPTIHLGDSPLH
TRBV2	9	ASMPNTEAF
TRBV7-2	13	ASSLTGSTTGELF
TRBV10-3	14	AISSQGQGVGNTIY
TRBV29-1	11	SVLGGQGYGYT
TRBV7-6	13	ASSINSGGAGTQY